Following are 10 T cell receptor beta chains from one sample sequenced in a study of blood T cells in healthy people across ages. With a J-beta primer mix and a sample-barcoded 5' primer, a second PCR ran about 7 to 12 cycles. In TCRdb, the 5' RACE reads were re-called with MiXCR into one record per CDR3 protein. The table records about a million distinct CDR3 sequences, roughly half of them present only once. The sequenced sample consisted of blood. The receptors here all came from an older woman in good health.

This clonotype was seen once. The chain links TRBV28 to TRBJ2-7; a possible D gene is TRBD1 (6 bases). V shed 5 bases and J shed 3 bases, with 11 bases lying between them. Looked up from germline, CDR1 is MDHEN and CDR2 is SYDVKM. This CDR3 has 13 residues. CDR3 sequence reads: CASSTLTGYEQYF. In DNA, the CDR3 is TGTGCCAGCAGTACCTTGACAGGCTACGAGCAGTACTTC.

The chain couples TRBV7-9 to TRBJ2-6; no definite D call. The CDR3 consists of 18 residues. Trimming left V 5 bases short and J 4 bases short, with 21 bases between. CDR1 SEHNR and CDR2 FQNEAQ come from the germline V gene (reference sequence). The CDR3 region is CASSLTTLQESGANVLTF. CDR3 coding DNA: TGTGCCAGCAGCCTCACTACCCTCCAGGAATCGGGGGCCAACGTCCTGACTTTC.

On this clonotype: Relative to the germline gene, one junction end is altered; a read error may explain this. This chain joins TRBV4-1 and TRBJ2-3; no reliable D call. CDR1 and CDR2 from the germline V gene are MGHRA and YSYEKL. This CDR3 has 15 amino acids. In nucleotides, the CDR3 is TGCGCCAGCAGCCCGATCGGATCGAGCACAGATGCGCAGTATTTT. As protein: CASSPIGSSTDAQYF.

This clonotype was seen a few times. The V call is TRBV7-2, the J call TRBJ1-1; TRBD1 aligns across 9 bases. Losses at the gene ends were 1 base for V and 9 bases for J; bases not matched to a gene: 6. The CDR3 consists of 14 residues. Germline CDR1 is SGHTA and CDR2 is FQGNSA. CDR3 in DNA: TGTGCCAGCAGCTTAGTTGGACAGGGGTCGAAAGCTTTCTTT. Residues: CASSLVGQGSKAFF. Complete variable domain (other parts from reference TRBV7-2 and TRBJ1-1): GAGVSQSPSNKVTEKGKDVELRCDPISGHTALYWYRQSLGQGLEFLIYFQGNSAPDKSGLPSDRFSAERTGGSVSTLTIQRTQQEDSAVYLCASSLVGQGSKAFFGQGTRLTVV.

V gene TRBV6-6 combines with J gene TRBJ2-5, with 8 positions matching TRBD1. With V trimmed by 6 bases and J by 11 bases, 11 bases remained unmatched. Germline values: CDR1 MNHNY, CDR2 SVGAGI (reference sequence). The CDR3 has 13 amino acids. The CDR3 protein is CASSPQGVWEQYF. As DNA, the CDR3 is TGTGCCAGCAGCCCACAGGGGGTTTGGGAGCAGTACTTC.

The chain employs TRBV20-1 and TRBJ2-7; 8 bases are shared with TRBD1. Germline V lookup: CDR1 DFQATT, CDR2 SNEGSKA (reference sequence). Trimming took 6 bases from V and 3 from J; bases not matched to a gene: 13. The CDR3 spans 15 residues. CDR3 DNA sequence: TGCAGTGCCACCTCACACACAGGGACAGGCTACGAGCAGTACTTC. Its protein is CSATSHTGTGYEQYF.

The chain links TRBV3-1 to TRBJ2-1; D may be TRBD2 (6 bases). The CDR3 has 14 amino acids. The germline gives CDR1 LGHDT, CDR2 YNNKEL (reference sequence). Trimming pared 3 bases from V and 3 bases from J, leaving 9 bases between. The CDR3 DNA reads as TGTGCCAGCAGCCATGGGCGGGGCTACAATGAGCAGTTCTTC. This codes for CASSHGRGYNEQFF.

The rearrangement links TRBV9 to TRBJ2-3; 13 nucleotides line up with TRBD2. V gave up 3 bases and J gave up 5 bases; unmatched junction bases: 9. CDR3 size: 17 residues. The germline CDR1 and CDR2 sequences are SGDLS and YYNGEE. CDR3 in DNA: TGTGCCAGCAGCGAGAGAGTGGGGACTAGCGGGAAAGATACGCAGTATTTT. It is translated as CASSERVGTSGKDTQYF. Drawing the rest from reference TRBV9 and TRBJ2-3, the complete variable domain is DSGVTQTPKHLITATGQRVTLRCSPRSGDLSVYWYQQSLDQGLQFLIQYYNGEERAKGNILERFSAQQFPDLHSELNLSSLELGDSALYFCASSERVGTSGKDTQYFGPGTRLTVL.

The V gene is TRBV21-1, the J gene TRBJ1-5. TRBV21-1 is designated a pseudogene. This CDR3 contains 15 residues. Written as DNA, the CDR3 is TGTGCCAGCAGCAAGGTGAAGGATAGCAATCAGCCCCAGCATTTT. Amino acid sequence: CASSKVKDSNQPQHF.

This clonotype came up a few times. The chain's CDR3 is CASSFSSLAGYNEQFF. Here the CDR3 DNA reads TGTGCCAGCAGCTTCTCGTCCCTAGCGGGTTACAATGAGCAGTTCTTC. The chain carries TRBV7-9 and TRBJ2-1; 8 bases are shared with TRBD2. Germline-derived CDR1 and CDR2 are SEHNR and FQNEAQ (reference sequence). This CDR3 spans 16 amino acids. V was pared by 3 bases and J by 4 bases, with 8 bases of the junction left unmatched.